This note documents a single T cell receptor beta chain sequence. The CDR3 totals 14 residues. The V end was cut by 4 bases, the J end by 5 bases, with 13 bases between. Germline V gives CDR1 SGHRS, CDR2 YFSETQ. The data were obtained in a study of CD8 T cells in ankylosing spondylitis. TCRdb reprocessed the 5' RACE reads with MiXCR, giving one entry per CDR3 protein. The sample records 340,000 or so distinct CDR3 sequences, roughly 14% being singletons. The TCR comes from a male donor with ankylosing spondylitis or in good health (not recorded which). Sequencing used blood, either unsorted or a sorted T cell fraction (not recorded which). The chain joins TRBV5-1 to TRBJ1-3; D call uncertain. This CDR3 reads CASSVDIGRNTIYF. The CDR3 DNA reads TGCGCCAGCAGCGTGGATATTGGAAGAAACACCATATATTTT.